This T cell receptor beta chain emerged from a study of T cells in Graves' hyperthyroidism and ophthalmopathy. Study background: Peripheral blood was drawn at first diagnosis, prior to all treatment.

V was pared by 0 bases and J by 7 bases, with 10 bases of the junction left unmatched. Germline CDR1 is DFQATT and CDR2 is SNEGSKA (reference sequence). CDR3 length: 15 amino acids. The sample holds many counts of this clonotype. RNA transcripts gave rise to amplified TCR beta CDR3 regions. RT-PCR in the first round (using the HTBI primer set) targeted the TCR CDR3. In TCRdb, the multiplex PCR reads were re-called with MiXCR into one record per CDR3 protein. The sample includes roughly 300,000 distinct CDR3 sequences, 18% of them seen just once. Sequences were obtained from blood. This rearrangement joins TRBV20-1 to TRBJ2-3; 7 bases align to TRBD2. The sequence came from a woman aged 45-59 years with Graves' hyperthyroidism. The CDR3 nucleotides read TGCAGTGCTAGAGATTCCCAGCGGGAAGCTTATACGCAGTATTTT. It specifies CSARDSQREAYTQYF.